The 9 T cell receptor beta chains below come from one sample, sequenced in a study of cytomegalovirus exposure and HLA in healthy donors. 60 Vbeta and 13 Jbeta primers were used in PCR. Produced via immunoSEQ multiplex PCR; TCRdb's table is partial and in-frame only. This sample has roughly 170,000 clones, with 70% to 80% found just once. Sequenced: PBMCs. These receptors were obtained from a woman aged 30 to 39 in good health and CMV-seropositive.

The chain joins TRBV27 to TRBJ2-3, with TRBD1 identical over 7 bases. The J segment lost 2 bases and the V segment lost 5 bases, leaving 10 bases of the junction unmatched. This CDR3 contains 16 residues. Germline CDR1 and CDR2: MNHEY and SMNVEV (reference sequence). CDR3 coding DNA: TGTGCCAGCAGTAACTATTTGGGACAGATCACAGATACGCAGTATTTT. As protein: CASSNYLGQITDTQYF.

This chain joins TRBV6-1 and TRBJ2-5; 9 bases agree with TRBD1. The CDR3 spans 13 residues. Germline values: CDR1 MNHNS, CDR2 SASEGT. With 10 bases clipped from V and 5 bases from J, the junction kept 8 bases outside the gene matches. CDR3 bases: TGTGCCATCCTACCAGGGACAGGGGAGACCCAGTACTTC. Encoded protein: CAILPGTGETQYF.

V and J are TRBV30 and TRBJ1-1; 11 positions match TRBD1. The V gene's germline CDR1 is GTSNPN and CDR2 SVGIG (reference sequence). The CDR3 contains 15 residues. The V segment lost 1 base and the J segment 1 base; nucleotides outside the gene matches: 2. This CDR3 is CAWSGTGGKNTEAFF. In DNA form, the CDR3 reads TGTGCCTGGAGTGGGACAGGGGGCAAGAACACTGAAGCTTTCTTT.

This clone was seen only once. The CDR3 DNA sequence: TGTGCCAGCAGCACTACCGGTGGGAGGGGCTACACCTTC. It is translated as CASSTTGGRGYTF. The V gene is TRBV6-6, the J gene TRBJ1-2; no clear D. Per the germline V gene, CDR1 is MNHNY and CDR2 is SVGAGI (reference sequence). This CDR3 has 13 amino acids. The ends were cut back, 6 bases at V and 8 bases at J, with 16 bases in the middle.

The chain uses TRBV4-3 and TRBJ2-5; 7 nucleotides align to TRBD1. V was clipped by 2 bases and J by 3 bases; unmatched bases: 0. CDR1 and CDR2 from the germline V gene are LGHNA and YSLEER. The CDR3 sequence is 13 residues long. The CDR3 protein is CASSQTGEETQYF. The CDR3 DNA sequence: TGCGCCAGCAGCCAAACAGGGGAAGAGACCCAGTACTTC.

The V gene is TRBV5-6, the J gene TRBJ1-5; the match to TRBD1 covers 9 bases. From germline, CDR1 is SGHDT and CDR2 YYEEEE. The CDR3 loop spans 15 amino acids. The trim removed 4 bases at V and 3 bases at J, leaving 5 bases unmatched. CDR3 protein: CASSLGTGINQPQHF. The CDR3 coding sequence is TGTGCCAGCAGCCTAGGGACAGGGATCAATCAGCCCCAGCATTTT. Full variable domain (missing parts from reference TRBV5-6 and TRBJ1-5): DAGVTQSPTHLIKTRGQQVTLRCSPKSGHDTVSWYQQALGQGPQFIFQYYEEEERQRGNFPDRFSGHQFPNYSSELNVNALLLGDSALYLCASSLGTGINQPQHFGDGTRLSIL.

The chain recombines TRBV30 with TRBJ2-5, with TRBD2 matching 11 bases. The CDR3 extends over 16 amino acids. Germline CDR1 and CDR2: GTSNPN and SVGIG (reference sequence). V shed 2 bases, J shed 4 bases, and the junction held 9 bases outside the gene matches. The CDR3, as DNA: TGTGCCTGGAGTCCTTCTGGGACTAGCGGCGGAGAGACCCAGTACTTC. As protein: CAWSPSGTSGGETQYF.

The V gene is TRBV7-2, the J gene TRBJ2-1; 15 bases agree with TRBD2. Germline V gene sequence: CDR1 SGHTA, CDR2 FQGNSA. The ends lost 4 bases at V and 12 bases at J; junction bases unmatched: 13. This CDR3 contains 17 residues. DNA for the CDR3: TGTGCCAGCAGCTCAGGACTAGCGGGAGGGCTGCCCCGTAGGCAGTTCTTC. Amino acids: CASSSGLAGGLPRRQFF.

V and J are TRBV4-2 and TRBJ2-1; TRBD1 matches at 10 bases. Trimming removed 0 bases from V and 8 bases from J; junction bases left unmatched: 10. Per germline, CDR1 LGHNA and CDR2 YNFKEQ. The length of the CDR3 is 17 residues. The CDR3 spells CASSQEPGTGVPDEQFF. The CDR3 bases are TGTGCCAGCAGCCAAGAACCCGGGACAGGGGTCCCTGATGAGCAGTTCTTC.